This paragraph reports one T cell receptor (beta chain). The data were obtained in a study of blood T cell repertoires in COVID-19. Study overall: T cells, B-cell-depleted T cells, or PBMCs provided the cDNA or gDNA that served as material.

Trimming removed 11 bases from V and 2 bases from J, with 15 bases in between. The length of the CDR3 is 13 residues. CDR1 is ENHRY, CDR2 SYGVKD, per germline. Per the authors' pipeline: By means of reference gene primer amplification, nucleated cell counts were estimated. Profiling relied on immunoSEQ multiplex PCR, and the TCRdb table lists in-frame clones only, not all of them. D and trimming were read from the DNA, whereas the V and J calls and clone size are those reported in that table. Altogether about 190,000 clones are present, roughly nine tenths being singletons, with the ten largest covering around 1.2%.

V gene TRBV10-3 combines with J gene TRBJ2-5; D not certain. This clonotype was obtained from a man under 40 with acute or convalescent COVID-19. The sequenced material came from peripheral blood. This CDR3 reads CAVGASTQETQYF. The CDR3 DNA reads as TGTGCCGTAGGCGCATCGACTCAAGAGACCCAGTACTTC.